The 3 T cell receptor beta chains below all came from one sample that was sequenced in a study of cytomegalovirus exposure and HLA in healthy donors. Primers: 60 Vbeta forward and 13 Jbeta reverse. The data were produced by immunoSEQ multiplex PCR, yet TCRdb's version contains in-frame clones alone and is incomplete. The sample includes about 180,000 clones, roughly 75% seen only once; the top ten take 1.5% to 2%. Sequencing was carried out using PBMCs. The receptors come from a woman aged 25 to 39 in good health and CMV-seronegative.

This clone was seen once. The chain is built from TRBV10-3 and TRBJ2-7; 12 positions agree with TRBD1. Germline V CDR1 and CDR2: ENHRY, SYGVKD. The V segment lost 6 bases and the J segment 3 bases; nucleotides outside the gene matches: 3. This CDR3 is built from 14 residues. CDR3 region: CAIRGTGGLYEQYF. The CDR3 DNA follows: TGTGCCATCAGGGGGACAGGGGGCCTCTACGAGCAGTACTTC.

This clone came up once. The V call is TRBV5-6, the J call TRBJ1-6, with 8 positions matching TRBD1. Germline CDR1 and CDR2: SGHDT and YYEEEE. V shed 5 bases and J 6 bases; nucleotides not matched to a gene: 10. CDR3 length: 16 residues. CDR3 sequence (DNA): TGTGCCAGCAGTCAGCAGGGGGCTCAAATTAATTCACCCCTCCACTTT. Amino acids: CASSQQGAQINSPLHF.

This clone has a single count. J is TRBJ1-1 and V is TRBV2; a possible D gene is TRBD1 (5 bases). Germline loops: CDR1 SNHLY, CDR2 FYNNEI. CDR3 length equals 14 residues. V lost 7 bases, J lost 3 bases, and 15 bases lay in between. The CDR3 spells CASNEVGTDTEAFF. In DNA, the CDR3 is TGTGCCAGCAACGAAGTAGGGACTGACACTGAAGCTTTCTTT.